The rows below give T cell receptor beta chains drawn from one sample of a study of blood T cell repertoires in COVID-19. Here immunoSEQ multiplex PCR was the method, and the copy in TCRdb shows in-frame clones only, minus some. The table lists around 290,000 clones, over 75% of them singletons. The sequenced material came from PBMCs or T cells enriched from blood (not recorded which). The receptor set was obtained from a woman aged 25 to 45 who had recovered from COVID-19. Both conserved end residues are part of each CDR3. The D gene is left open where the match is weak. Clone size appears in some rows only: once, few, many, or a class for an expanded clone.

D,V,size,J,CDR3,DNA
TRBD2,TRBV11-3,once,TRBJ2-1,CASSLDAGRGGNEQFF,TGTGCCAGCAGCTTAGATGCTGGGCGGGGAGGGAATGAGCAGTTCTTC
-,TRBV14,-,TRBJ1-2,CASSHQTGFYGYTF,TGTGCCAGCAGCCATCAGACAGGCTTCTATGGCTACACCTTC
TRBD2,TRBV19,once,TRBJ2-1,CASSRGAGGVYNEQFF,TGTGCCAGTAGTAGGGGAGCGGGAGGAGTTTACAATGAGCAGTTCTTC
TRBD1,TRBV27,-,TRBJ1-5,CASSSGTGGNQPQHF,TGTGCCAGCAGTTCTGGGACAGGGGGCAATCAGCCCCAGCATTTT
TRBD2,TRBV24-1,once,TRBJ2-1,CATSDGGLTSGAYNEQFF,TGTGCCACCAGTGACGGGGGGTTGACTAGCGGGGCCTACAATGAGCAGTTCTTC
TRBD2,TRBV11-1,-,TRBJ2-1,CASSHTVAGEGNEQFF,TGTGCCAGCAGCCATACCGTAGCGGGAGAGGGGAATGAGCAGTTCTTC
-,TRBV30,-,TRBJ1-2,CAWRGQGTGGYTF,TGTGCCTGGAGGGGGCAGGGGACCGGTGGCTACACCTTC
TRBD1,TRBV9,-,TRBJ1-1,CASSVTWDSPTEAFF,TGTGCCAGCAGCGTAACATGGGACAGTCCCACTGAAGCTTTCTTT
-,TRBV19,-,TRBJ2-7,CASSRAGTATYEQYF,TGTGCCAGTAGTAGGGCCGGGACTGCCACCTACGAGCAGTACTTC
-,TRBV18,once,TRBJ1-4,CASSPKSQRLTSDEKLFF,TGTGCCAGCTCACCAAAAAGTCAGCGGCTAACCTCGGACGAAAAACTGTTTTTT
-,TRBV13,-,TRBJ1-4,CASSPGQTNNEKLFF,TGTGCCAGCAGCCCAGGACAGACTAATAATGAAAAACTGTTTTTT
-,TRBV11-2,-,TRBJ2-7,CASSLVGRVGYEQYF,TGTGCCAGCAGCTTAGTGGGCAGGGTAGGCTACGAGCAGTACTTC
TRBD2,TRBV28,-,TRBJ2-2,CASSLAGDHTGELFF,TGTGCCAGCAGCCTAGCGGGAGATCACACCGGGGAGCTGTTTTTT
-,TRBV29-1,-,TRBJ2-3,CSVGVRVPSFMRTDTQYF,TGCAGCGTTGGGGTCCGGGTACCCAGCTTCATGAGGACAGATACGCAGTATTTT
TRBD1,TRBV28,-,TRBJ1-6,CASSPYYRTGGNSPLHF,TGTGCCAGCAGTCCCTACTATCGGACAGGGGGGAATTCACCCCTCCACTTT
TRBD1,TRBV30,-,TRBJ1-2,CAWSVQGGLSYGYTF,TGTGCCTGGAGTGTACAGGGGGGTCTGTCCTATGGCTACACCTTC
TRBD1,TRBV5-6,few,TRBJ1-6,CASTRDRVNSPLHF,TGTGCCAGCACAAGGGACAGGGTTAATTCACCCCTCCACTTT
-,TRBV7-7,-,TRBJ1-1,CASSFGANTEAFF,TGTGCTAGCAGCTTTGGGGCTAACACTGAAGCTTTCTTT
-,TRBV27,-,TRBJ1-2,CASSFQNNYGYTF,TGTGCCAGCAGTTTTCAGAATAACTATGGCTACACCTTC
-,TRBV6-1,-,TRBJ2-7,CASSEDRTEQYF,TGTGCCAGCAGTGAAGATAGAACCGAGCAGTACTTC
-,TRBV2,-,TRBJ1-1,CASILNRDRTEAFF,TGTGCCAGCATCTTAAACAGGGATAGGACTGAAGCTTTCTTT
-,TRBV15,-,TRBJ2-5,CATSSGRFEETQYF,TGTGCCACCAGCAGCGGCAGGTTTGAAGAGACCCAGTACTTC
TRBD1,TRBV6-5,-,TRBJ1-2,CASSYSPTGGYGYTF,TGTGCCAGCAGTTACTCTCCTACAGGGGGCTATGGCTACACCTTC
TRBD1,TRBV6-5,-,TRBJ1-5,CASTQGQNSNQPQHF,TGTGCCAGCACCCAGGGACAGAATAGCAATCAGCCCCAGCATTTT
TRBD1,TRBV5-1,-,TRBJ1-6,CASSQGQPSSPLHF,TGCGCCAGCAGCCAGGGACAGCCTAGTTCACCCCTCCACTTT
-,TRBV7-2,-,TRBJ2-1,CASSPSGGGSSSYNEQFF,TGTGCCAGCAGCCCTAGTGGGGGCGGGAGTAGCTCCTACAATGAGCAGTTCTTC
TRBD1,TRBV6-6,-,TRBJ1-2,CASSTGQASWGGYTF,TGTGCCAGCAGCACCGGACAGGCCAGTTGGGGCGGCTACACCTTC
TRBD1,TRBV29-1,-,TRBJ1-1,CSVGTQGLRTEAFF,TGCAGCGTTGGCACACAGGGGCTACGCACTGAAGCTTTCTTT
TRBD2,TRBV5-6,-,TRBJ2-7,CASSSDRGLAAASYF,TGTGCCAGCAGCTCTGACCGGGGACTAGCGGCAGCAAGTTACTTC
-,TRBV28,-,TRBJ2-1,CASSLEGAVSSYNEQFF,TGTGCCAGCAGTTTAGAGGGTGCCGTCAGCTCCTACAATGAGCAGTTCTTC
TRBD1,TRBV15,-,TRBJ2-2,CATSSRDRGITGELFF,TGTGCCACCAGCAGCCGGGACAGGGGGATCACCGGGGAGCTGTTTTTT
TRBD2,TRBV5-1,-,TRBJ2-1,CASSLGGREINEQFF,TGCGCCAGCAGCTTGGGCGGGAGGGAGATCAATGAGCAGTTCTTC
TRBD1,TRBV19,-,TRBJ1-2,CASSIPRTGMTNYGYTF,TGTGCCAGTAGTATCCCAAGGACAGGGATGACTAACTATGGCTACACCTTC
TRBD1,TRBV18,once,TRBJ1-6,CASSPLDRSVYSPLHF,TGTGCCAGCTCACCACTGGACAGGTCGGTTTATTCACCCCTCCACTTT
-,TRBV5-6,-,TRBJ2-2,CASSFRTGRVTGELFF,TGTGCCAGCAGCTTCAGGACAGGGAGGGTTACCGGGGAGCTGTTTTTT
-,TRBV7-2,once,TRBJ2-7,CASRPGLGGSYEQYF,TGTGCCAGCAGACCTGGACTAGGGGGATCCTACGAGCAGTACTTC
TRBD2,TRBV7-2,-,TRBJ2-3,CASSGSGGSTDTQYF,TGTGCCAGCAGCGGCAGCGGGGGTAGCACAGATACGCAGTATTTT
TRBD2,TRBV5-1,-,TRBJ2-2,CASSLYLASGASPNTGELFF,TGCGCCAGCAGCTTGTATCTCGCTAGCGGGGCCTCCCCGAACACCGGGGAGCTGTTTTTT
-,TRBV7-9,-,TRBJ1-5,CASSTYSNQPQHF,TGTGCCAGCAGCACCTATAGCAATCAGCCCCAGCATTTT
-,TRBV27,-,TRBJ2-1,CASSFRSYNEQFF,TGTGCCAGCAGTTTTCGGTCCTACAATGAGCAGTTCTTC
TRBD2,TRBV7-2,-,TRBJ2-3,CASSMGLAGGQTDTQYF,TGTGCCAGCAGCATGGGACTAGCGGGAGGGCAAACAGATACGCAGTATTTT
TRBD2,TRBV6-2/TRBV6-3,-,TRBJ2-7,CASSYSTSGGYEQYF,TGTGCCAGCAGTTACTCGACTAGCGGGGGGTACGAGCAGTACTTC
TRBD2,TRBV29-1,-,TRBJ2-3,CSVGSALAGGTDTQYF,TGCAGCGTCGGGTCTGCACTAGCGGGAGGCACAGATACGCAGTATTTT
-,TRBV27,-,TRBJ2-7,CASSLSGQSSYEQYF,TGTGCCAGCAGTTTAAGCGGACAGAGCTCCTACGAGCAGTACTTC
-,TRBV12-3/TRBV12-4,-,TRBJ2-2,CASRIADLGELFF,TGTGCCAGCAGAATAGCTGATTTGGGGGAGCTGTTTTTT
-,TRBV5-4,many,TRBJ2-1,CASSLSGLYNEQFF,TGTGCCAGCAGCTTGTCAGGGCTATACAATGAGCAGTTCTTC
TRBD2,TRBV6-4,-,TRBJ2-1,CASSDSGGRASNEQFF,TGTGCCAGCAGTGACTCGGGCGGGAGGGCCAGCAATGAGCAGTTCTTC
TRBD1,TRBV3-1/TRBV3-2,-,TRBJ2-5,CASSHPPGQVQETQYF,TGTGCCAGCAGCCATCCACCCGGACAGGTCCAAGAGACCCAGTACTTC
-,TRBV6-5,-,TRBJ1-5,CASSPGYHSNQPQHF,TGTGCCAGCAGTCCAGGCTATCATAGCAATCAGCCCCAGCATTTT
-,TRBV28,-,TRBJ1-6,CASSLGGNSPLHF,TGTGCCAGCAGTCTCGGGGGAAATTCACCCCTCCACTTT
TRBD1,TRBV6-5,-,TRBJ2-7,CASSPTGVMVSEQYF,TGTGCCAGCAGTCCAACAGGGGTAATGGTATCGGAGCAGTACTTC
TRBD1,TRBV19,-,TRBJ1-4,CASSRQGKKKLFF,TGTGCCAGTAGTAGACAGGGGAAGAAAAAACTGTTTTTT
-,TRBV6-2/TRBV6-3,-,TRBJ2-3,CASSYLDRTDTQYF,TGTGCCAGCAGTTACCTTGATAGAACAGATACGCAGTATTTT
-,TRBV28,once,TRBJ2-7,CASTRDSYEQYF,TGTGCCAGCACCAGGGACTCCTACGAGCAGTACTTC